The source of this T cell receptor (beta chain) is a study of regulatory T cells in long-lasting Graves disease. Time point defined: persistent/refractory GD, antithyroid drugs over 5 years with positive TRAb. Researchers made the TCR library from RNA that was extracted from PBMCs. This CDR3 comprises 15 residues. Per the germline V gene, CDR1 is SNHLY and CDR2 is FYNNEI. Trimming stripped 2 bases from V and 3 bases from J, with 10 bases between. Through Arm-PCR of CDR3 regions and iRepertoire HTBI primers, TCR beta libraries were built. Via MiXCR, TCRdb re-called the multiplex PCR reads, giving one row per CDR3 protein. The sample lists 700,000 or so distinct CDR3 sequences, about 30% occurring once.

The clonotype comes from a female donor with Graves disease. This chain connects TRBV2 to TRBJ1-4; perhaps TRBD1 as D (6 bases). The material was peripheral blood mononuclear cells (PBMCs), obtained when the disease was refractory, from a patient treated with antithyroid drugs. The CDR3 loop is CASSEWGAPNEKLFF. The CDR3, as DNA: TGTGCCAGCAGTGAATGGGGGGCCCCTAATGAAAAACTGTTTTTT.